Listed below are T cell receptor beta chains from one sample, sequenced in a study of shared clonotypes between healthy human individuals. Measured with immunoSEQ multiplex PCR; TCRdb has only the in-frame clones, and not every one. The table has over a million clones, roughly 98% seen once. The sequencing sample was made of naive CD4+ T cells sorted from blood. The source of these receptors is a man aged 30-40 years in good health. Both conserved end residues are part of each CDR3. A D gene is named only where the DNA matches it firmly. Expanded clones are given a class, and other clones once, few, many or no size at all.

CDR3 length	D gene	J gene	V gene	clone size	CDR3 DNA	CDR3 protein
13	.	TRBJ2-2	TRBV18	.	TGTGCCAGCTCTTACCTCAACACCGGGGAGCTGTTTTTT	CASSYLNTGELFF
15	TRBD2	TRBJ2-7	TRBV6-5	.	TGTGCCAGCAGTCGAACTAGCGGCTTCTCCTACGAGCAGTACTTC	CASSRTSGFSYEQYF
14	TRBD1	TRBJ2-5	TRBV5-6	once	TGTGCCAGCAGCTTGTTAGGGACAGAAGAGACCCAGTACTTC	CASSLLGTEETQYF
14	.	TRBJ2-4	TRBV7-9	.	TGTGCCAGCAGCTTAGCCTCCGGGACGAACATTCAGTACTTC	CASSLASGTNIQYF
14	.	TRBJ1-2	TRBV2	.	TGTGCCAGCACCCAATTGTGGGGGGTCGGCGGCTACACCTTC	CASTQLWGVGGYTF
14	.	TRBJ2-7	TRBV9	.	TGTGCCAGCAGCTATCCGGGAGCCGCCCACGAGCAGTACTTC	CASSYPGAAHEQYF
15	TRBD1	TRBJ1-4	TRBV7-9	.	TGTGCCAGCAGCTTAGGCGGACAGGGGAATGAAAAACTGTTTTTT	CASSLGGQGNEKLFF
15	.	TRBJ1-1	TRBV7-2	.	TGTGCCAGCAGCTTAGCGCTAACCCGGGACGGTGAAGCTTTCTTT	CASSLALTRDGEAFF
17	TRBD1	TRBJ2-2	TRBV19	.	TGTGCCACCGAGGACAGGGGACGTTGGGCGAACACCGGGGAGCTGTTTTTT	CATEDRGRWANTGELFF
15	.	TRBJ2-5	TRBV15	.	TGTGCCACACGGGCCGGACTGCGCGGGGTGGAGACCCAGTACTTC	CATRAGLRGVETQYF
14	TRBD2	TRBJ2-7	TRBV28	.	TGTGCCAGCATCGGGCGGGAGGTAACCTACGAGCAGTACTTC	CASIGREVTYEQYF
14	TRBD2	TRBJ2-7	TRBV7-8	.	TGTGCCAGCAGCAACCGACTAGCGACCTACGAGCAGTACTTC	CASSNRLATYEQYF
11	.	TRBJ2-7	TRBV20-1	.	TGCAGTGCTAGTAGCGACGACGAGCAGTACTTC	CSASSDDEQYF
15	.	TRBJ2-2	TRBV5-1	.	TGCGCCACCGCTATCGGCGGGACGAACACCGGGGAGCTGTTTTTT	CATAIGGTNTGELFF
14	.	TRBJ2-4	TRBV29-1	once	TGCAGCGTTGACTCCCTTGGAGCCAAAAACATTCAGTACTTC	CSVDSLGAKNIQYF
14	.	TRBJ1-2	TRBV7-2	.	TGTGCCAGCAGCTCCAACACCTTCCGCTATAGCTACACCTTC	CASSSNTFRYSYTF
15	TRBD2	TRBJ2-1	TRBV27	.	TGTGCCAGCAGCCGGACTAGCGGGAGTTTCAATGAGCAGTTCTTC	CASSRTSGSFNEQFF
18	TRBD2	TRBJ2-5	TRBV9	.	TGTGCCAGCAGCGTAGCTACATGGGGAGCGGGAGTAATAGAGACCCAGTACTTC	CASSVATWGAGVIETQYF
14	.	TRBJ2-2	TRBV10-2	.	TGCGCCAGCAAGGGGGTTGGGGAAACCGGGGAGCTGTTTTTT	CASKGVGETGELFF
15	.	TRBJ1-1	TRBV19	.	TGTGCCAGTAAGGAGGTGGGTATGGGGAACACTGAAGCTTTCTTT	CASKEVGMGNTEAFF
14	.	TRBJ1-2	TRBV9	.	TGTGCCAGCAGCGTAGATCCGGACGGGTCTGGCTACACCTTC	CASSVDPDGSGYTF
14	.	TRBJ2-1	TRBV5-1	.	TGCGCCAGCAAGCAACAGAGCTCCTACAATGAGCAGTTCTTC	CASKQQSSYNEQFF
11	.	TRBJ1-1	TRBV19	.	TGTGCCAGTAGCCCGGGATTGCAAGCTTTCTTT	CASSPGLQAFF
17	TRBD1	TRBJ2-7	TRBV18	.	TGTGCCAGCTCACGACTTCCCGGGACAGGCAGCTCCTACGAGCAGTACTTC	CASSRLPGTGSSYEQYF
11	TRBD2	TRBJ2-1	TRBV7-9	.	TGTGCCTCGGGGGGGTACAATGAGCAGTTCTTC	CASGGYNEQFF
16	TRBD1	TRBJ1-5	TRBV6-1	.	TGTGCCAGCAGTGAAGCGGGGACAGGTTCCAATCAGCCCCAGCATTTT	CASSEAGTGSNQPQHF
16	TRBD1	TRBJ2-1	TRBV7-9	.	TGTGCCAGCAGCCGCCGAGACCGGGACAGGGGGCTTGAGCAGTTCTTC	CASSRRDRDRGLEQFF
12	TRBD1	TRBJ1-1	TRBV6-5	.	TGTGCCAGCAGTTACTTGGGACAGCGAGCTTTCTTT	CASSYLGQRAFF
14	.	TRBJ1-5	TRBV5-1	.	TGCGCCAGCAGCCGTGACGTCGGGGAACGGCCCCAGCATTTT	CASSRDVGERPQHF
17	.	TRBJ1-1	TRBV19	.	TGTGCCAGTAGTATAGGAAGCACCAAAGTCGCGAACACTGAAGCTTTCTTT	CASSIGSTKVANTEAFF
16	.	TRBJ2-7	TRBV5-5	.	TGTGCCAGCAGCTTGGACAGGTCTTCGATGTCCTACGAGCAGTACTTC	CASSLDRSSMSYEQYF
14	TRBD1	TRBJ1-5	TRBV11-2	.	TGTGCCAGCAGCATTACAGGGGGGCACCAGCCCCAGCATTTT	CASSITGGHQPQHF
18	TRBD1	TRBJ2-7	TRBV7-2	.	TGTGCCAGCAGCCTTAGCGGGCAACCCCGGACAGGGGCCTACGAGCAGTACTTC	CASSLSGQPRTGAYEQYF
14	TRBD2	TRBJ2-7	TRBV2	.	TGTGCCAGCATTATTAGCGGGAGCTCCTACGAGCAGTACTTC	CASIISGSSYEQYF
14	.	TRBJ1-4	TRBV5-4	.	TGTGCCAGCAGCTTACAGGGCCGGCGGGAAAAACTGTTTTTT	CASSLQGRREKLFF
13	.	TRBJ2-7	TRBV19	.	TGTGCCAGTAGTTTACAAAGGGGCAACGAGCAGTACTTC	CASSLQRGNEQYF
15	.	TRBJ2-2	TRBV5-1	.	TGCGCCAGCAGCATGGGGGCCGTAGGGTCCGGGGAGCTGTTTTTT	CASSMGAVGSGELFF
15	.	TRBJ1-5	TRBV6-5	.	TGTGCCAGCAGTGCTCGGGATGGAAGCAATCAGCCCCAGCATTTT	CASSARDGSNQPQHF
12	.	TRBJ2-1	TRBV6-4	.	TGTGCCAGCAGTGACCTAGGGGTTGAGCAGTTCTTC	CASSDLGVEQFF
13	.	TRBJ2-1	TRBV6-1	.	TGTGCCAGCAGTGTTGACTTCACCCTAGGGCAGTTCTTC	CASSVDFTLGQFF
14	.	TRBJ2-7	TRBV9	.	TGTGCCAGCAGCTCTGACGCCAGAACCTACGAGCAGTACTTC	CASSSDARTYEQYF
14	.	TRBJ2-7	TRBV5-4	.	TGTGCCAGCAGCTTGAAGGGCGGTCCCTACGAGCAGTACTTC	CASSLKGGPYEQYF
13	.	TRBJ1-1	TRBV29-1	.	TGCAGCGTCGGACGACAGGAGAACACTGAAGCTTTCTTT	CSVGRQENTEAFF
13	TRBD2	TRBJ2-5	TRBV19	.	TGTGCCAGTAGTATAGTGCGGGGGGAGACCCAGTACTTC	CASSIVRGETQYF
14	.	TRBJ2-7	TRBV28	.	TGTGCCAGCAGTTTGCACAGATTCTCCTACGAGCAGTACTTC	CASSLHRFSYEQYF
16	TRBD1	TRBJ2-1	TRBV2	.	TGTGCCTGCAGGGGGAGAGGGCCCGGCTCCTACAATGAGCAGTTCTTC	CACRGRGPGSYNEQFF
12	.	TRBJ1-2	TRBV2	.	TGTGCCAGCATCGAGGGGGGTCCGGGCTACACCTTC	CASIEGGPGYTF
15	.	TRBJ2-3	TRBV28	.	TGTGCCAGCAGTTCCCAGACAGGCTACACAGATACGCAGTATTTT	CASSSQTGYTDTQYF
16	TRBD2	TRBJ2-5	TRBV9	.	TGTGCCAGCAGCGTAGGTAGCGGGAGGGCCCCAGAGACCCAGTACTTC	CASSVGSGRAPETQYF
11	.	TRBJ2-5	TRBV11-2	once	TGTGCCAGCAGCCAAACCGGGGGCCAGTACTTC	CASSQTGGQYF
15	TRBD1	TRBJ1-5	TRBV5-8	.	TGTGCCAGCAGCTTACTAGGGGGCTACAATCAGCCCCAGCATTTT	CASSLLGGYNQPQHF
15	TRBD2	TRBJ2-7	TRBV5-1	.	TGCGCCAGCAGCCACCGGGACTACCACTCCTACGAGCAGTACTTC	CASSHRDYHSYEQYF
15	TRBD2	TRBJ2-7	TRBV6-1	.	TGTGCCAGCAGTGAAGTGGCGGGGGGGTCCTACGAGCAGTACTTC	CASSEVAGGSYEQYF
15	TRBD1	TRBJ1-2	TRBV9	.	TGTGCCAGCAGCGCGTCTTCCGGGACAGGGGATGGCTACACCTTC	CASSASSGTGDGYTF
16	.	TRBJ2-2	TRBV27	.	TGTGCCAGCAGTTTATGGGGAAGCCCTAGACCCGGGGAGCTGTTTTTT	CASSLWGSPRPGELFF